The sequence of this T cell receptor beta chain was determined in a study of technical replicates of blood from a few donors. The table lists this clone with a count of one. Clones were read by immunoSEQ multiplex PCR, and TCRdb kept only the in-frame ones, dropping some. Among roughly 81,000 clones listed, roughly 97% were seen once. The sequence was collected from a human donor in good health. Sequencing was carried out using T cells isolated from PBMCs.

CDR3 bases: TGTGCCAGCAGTTACTCTGGGCTTTCCTATGGCTACACCTTC. It encodes CASSYSGLSYGYTF. The chain employs TRBV6-5 and TRBJ1-2, with no clear D. V dropped 0 bases and J dropped 4 bases, with 9 bases sitting between them. The CDR3 runs to 14 residues. Germline-derived CDR1 and CDR2 are MNHEY and SVGAGI.